The rows below give T cell receptor beta chains drawn from one sample of a study of T cell repertoires in cytomegalovirus infection. Their recognized antigens are unknown. TCRdb reprocessed the reads with MiXCR, giving one entry per CDR3 protein. The table lists a few hundred thousand distinct CDR3 sequences, approximately 40% of them singletons, with more than 40% in the top ten. The material was cultured PBMCs, obtained from culture after CMV antigen stimulation. The receptors here all came from a human donor in good health (CMV status not recorded). Some clones in this sample may be carry-over from other donors' samples. The CDR3 runs from the conserved cysteine through the conserved F or W. D genes are given only for firm matches. Size is stated for part of the rows, as once, few or many counts, or as a class when the clone is expanded.

>-|TRBJ2-7|TRBV11-2|-
TGTGCCAGCAGCTTCTGGCTGGCTACCTCCAGGCGGGAGCAGTACTTC
CASSFWLATSRREQYF
>-|TRBJ1-6|TRBV19|-
TGTGCCAGTAGTACCGGTTGGGCTTCAAATAATTCACCCCTCCACTTT
CASSTGWASNNSPLHF
>-|TRBJ2-1|TRBV7-6|-
TGTGCCAGCAGCCAAAGGACAGTCACCCAGCAGTTCTTC
CASSQRTVTQQFF
>-|TRBJ2-6|TRBV6-5|-
TGTGCCAGCAGTTACCTGAGCTCACTAGTGGTCTCTGGGGCCAACGTCCTGACTTTC
CASSYLSSLVVSGANVLTF
>-|TRBJ2-2|TRBV10-3|-
TGTGCCATCAGGTCAGGGGCAACCGGGGAGCTGTTTTTT
CAIRSGATGELFF
>-|TRBJ1-3|TRBV7-6|-
TGTGCCAGCAGCCCGAGCGGACAGATCTCTGGAAACACCATATATTTT
CASSPSGQISGNTIYF
>-|TRBJ1-3|TRBV7-2|few
TGTGCCAGCAGCTTCGCGCGGACTGTCCCTGGAAACACCATATATTTT
CASSFARTVPGNTIYF
>-|TRBJ1-5|TRBV7-2|-
TGTGCCAGCAGCCCCGGACAGACTGGATCGGCGCCCCAGCATTTT
CASSPGQTGSAPQHF
>-|TRBJ1-6|TRBV12-3/TRBV12-4|few
TGTGCCAGCACCCTATACGCACCTACACCCCTCTATAATTCACCCCTCCACTTT
CASTLYAPTPLYNSPLHF
>-|TRBJ1-5|TRBV19|-
TGTGCCAGTAGTACCGCAGGTCGTGGAGTGGGGAATCAGCCCCAGCATTTT
CASSTAGRGVGNQPQHF
>TRBD1|TRBJ2-1|TRBV28|-
TGTGCCAGCTTGAAGACAGGGTCCGGTGAGCAGTTCTTC
CASLKTGSGEQFF
>-|TRBJ2-7|TRBV7-2|few
TGTGCCAGCAGCTTGAGGACGGGTGGAAGCTCCTACGAGCAGTACTTC
CASSLRTGGSSYEQYF
>-|TRBJ2-5|TRBV7-4|few
TGTGCCAGCAGCCCCGCGACACTCCTGGCTATTGGTGTAGAGGAGACCCAGTACTTC
CASSPATLLAIGVEETQYF
>-|TRBJ2-1|TRBV20-1|-
TGCAGTGCTAACCCCCTCGCGAGGGGCAATGAGCAGTTCTTC
CSANPLARGNEQFF
>-|TRBJ1-5|TRBV20-1|few
TGCAGTGCCCCCCGTCTGGGGGCAGTTCAGCCCCAGCATTTT
CSAPRLGAVQPQHF
>-|TRBJ1-1|TRBV6-1|-
TGTGCCAGCAGTGGGGTCTGGAACACTGAAGCTTTCTTT
CASSGVWNTEAFF
>-|TRBJ1-6|TRBV28|few
TGTGCCAGCAGACCAGGGTTCTCAAGCTCCTATAATTCACCCCTCCACTTT
CASRPGFSSSYNSPLHF
>-|TRBJ1-6|TRBV20-1|-
TGCAGTGCTAGTATCCGGGAGCGGAGTAATTCACCCCTCCACTTT
CSASIRERSNSPLHF
>TRBD1|TRBJ1-5|TRBV11-3|few
TGTGCCTGCAACAGGGGAAATAGCAATCAGCCCCAGCATTTT
CACNRGNSNQPQHF
>-|TRBJ1-1|TRBV12-3/TRBV12-4|-
TGTGCCAGCAGTCCTCTGGGCCGGGAAGCTTTCTTT
CASSPLGREAFF
>TRBD2|TRBJ2-1|TRBV6-6|-
TGTGCCAGCCTAGCGGGGGTCTACAATGAGCAGTTCTTC
CASLAGVYNEQFF
>-|TRBJ1-1|TRBV6-2/TRBV6-3|few
TGTGCCAGCAGTTACGGACAAGAAGCTTTCTTT
CASSYGQEAFF
>-|TRBJ1-1|TRBV7-9|-
TGTGCCAGCAGCTCGTCGAGGACAGATGAAGCTTTCTTT
CASSSSRTDEAFF
>-|TRBJ2-1|TRBV7-7|few
TGTGCCAGCAGTCTCTACGGCGAGGGTGAGCAGTTCTTC
CASSLYGEGEQFF
>-|TRBJ2-7|TRBV20-1|-
TGCAGTGCTAGAGATCCGACGCGTTCTCCCTACGAGCAGTACTTC
CSARDPTRSPYEQYF
>-|TRBJ2-3|TRBV12-3/TRBV12-4|few
TGTGCCAGCAGTTATGGGACGGCGGGGTTCACAGATACGCAGTATTTT
CASSYGTAGFTDTQYF
>TRBD2|TRBJ2-3|TRBV20-1|-
TGCAGTGCTACACGCACTAGCGGGGCCACAGATACGCAGTATTTT
CSATRTSGATDTQYF
>-|TRBJ2-3|TRBV27|few
TGTGCCAGCAGTAGTCCGTCGGGTAGCACAGATACGCAGTATTTT
CASSSPSGSTDTQYF
>-|TRBJ2-7|TRBV19|-
TGTGCCAGTAGTCCTCGGGACAAGGGTTTCGAGCAGTACTTC
CASSPRDKGFEQYF
>TRBD2|TRBJ2-3|TRBV6-6|-
TGTGCCAGCAGTTACGGCAGTAGCGGGGGAGATACGCAGTATTTT
CASSYGSSGGDTQYF
>TRBD1|TRBJ1-5|TRBV20-1|once
TGCAGTGCTCAGGGGGGGGCCCCGAGCAATCAGCCCCAGCATTTT
CSAQGGAPSNQPQHF
>TRBD2|TRBJ2-1|TRBV7-2|few
TGTGCCAGCAGCTTCGGCGGGGGGGCCACTGAGCAGTTCTTC
CASSFGGGATEQFF
>-|TRBJ2-7|TRBV7-6|few
TGTGCCAGCAGCTTAGTTGGGACGCACTACGAGCAGTACTTC
CASSLVGTHYEQYF
>-|TRBJ2-3|TRBV11-2|-
TGTGCCAGCAGCGCACAGGGTTTTCGCACAGATACGCAGTATTTT
CASSAQGFRTDTQYF
>TRBD1|TRBJ2-3|TRBV29-1|-
TGCAGCGTTACCCGGACAGGGCCAAGCACAGATACGCAGTATTTT
CSVTRTGPSTDTQYF
>TRBD2|TRBJ2-1|TRBV7-6|few
TGTGCCAGCAGCCTCAGGAGGACTAGCGGTTACAATGAGCAGTTCTTC
CASSLRRTSGYNEQFF
>-|TRBJ1-2|TRBV7-2|few
TGTGCCAGCAGCACCTCGGGGGTATATTATGGCTACACCTTC
CASSTSGVYYGYTF
>TRBD2|TRBJ2-5|TRBV29-1|-
TGCAGCGTGAGCGGGGGAGACCAAGAGACCCAGTACTTC
CSVSGGDQETQYF
>-|TRBJ2-7|TRBV7-2|-
TGTGCCAGCAGCTTATCCCACATAGGTCAATACGAGCAGTACTTC
CASSLSHIGQYEQYF
>TRBD1|TRBJ2-1|TRBV20-1|-
TGCAGTGCTAGTTCCGGGACAGGAGGCTACAATGAGCAGTTCTTC
CSASSGTGGYNEQFF
>TRBD2|TRBJ2-7|TRBV7-2|few
TGTGCCAGCAGCCCCCGCGGGGGGGCCAACGAGCAGTACTTC
CASSPRGGANEQYF
>-|TRBJ1-3|TRBV7-2|few
TGTGCCAGCAGCTTACATCCCGGCGGAAACACCATATATTTT
CASSLHPGGNTIYF
>-|TRBJ1-5|TRBV12-3/TRBV12-4|-
TGTGCCAGCAGTTTAGGGGGGGCCCTCCAGCCCCAGCATTTT
CASSLGGALQPQHF
>-|TRBJ1-5|TRBV12-3/TRBV12-4|-
TGTGCCAGCAGTTTTAATGGGCGCAGTGCCGCATTT
CASSFNGRSAAF
>TRBD1|TRBJ2-7|TRBV6-1|-
TGTGCCAGCAGTGAAGAGGGTGGAGACAGGGGCTACGAGCAGTACTTC
CASSEEGGDRGYEQYF
>-|TRBJ2-3|TRBV18|-
TGTGCCAGCTGCGCCGTTGGAGGGGGCTTCACAGATACGCAGTATTTT
CASCAVGGGFTDTQYF
>TRBD2|TRBJ2-5|TRBV4-3|-
TGCGCCAGCAGCCAAGAAAGGGTCCAGAGGACTAGCGCTTTAGTTGGGACCCAGTACTTC
CASSQERVQRTSALVGTQYF
>TRBD1|TRBJ2-5|TRBV27|-
TGTGCCAGCAGTCCCCGCGGGACAGGGGTACAGACCCAGTACTTC
CASSPRGTGVQTQYF
>-|TRBJ2-1|TRBV12-3/TRBV12-4|-
TGTGCCAGCAGCCAAAAAGCCGACTCCGCCTACAATGAGCAGTTCTTC
CASSQKADSAYNEQFF
>-|TRBJ2-1|TRBV7-6|few
TGTGCCAGCAGCTCCTCACGTCAGTTCTTC
CASSSSRQFF
>TRBD2|TRBJ2-1|TRBV7-2|-
TGTGCCAGCAGTTATACTAGCGGGGGCTCCTACAATGAGCAGTTCTTC
CASSYTSGGSYNEQFF
>-|TRBJ2-3|TRBV12-5|few
TGTGCTAGTGGTTTGACTCAGGGTGTCGCAGATACGCAGTATTTT
CASGLTQGVADTQYF
>-|TRBJ1-1|TRBV20-1|-
TGCAGTGCTATTGAAGGCGCCATGGGGACTGAAGCTTTCTTT
CSAIEGAMGTEAFF
>TRBD2|TRBJ2-1|TRBV4-2|-
TGTGCCAGCAGCCAAGTTAGCGGGGGGATCAATGAGCAGTTCTTC
CASSQVSGGINEQFF
>-|TRBJ1-6|TRBV10-3|-
TGTGCCATCAGTGGTTGGGGTAAGGGTTCACCCCTCCACTTT
CAISGWGKGSPLHF